These T cell receptor beta chains were read from a single sample in a study of T cell responses to AZD1222 COVID-19 vaccine. This table comes from immunoSEQ multiplex PCR, and its TCRdb copy is limited to in-frame clones, with some not included. In the table there are about 200,000 clones, around 94% of which are singletons. Material: peripheral blood, obtained 28 days after the second dose of the MenACWY control vaccine. The receptors stem from an adult who received the MenACWY meningococcal vaccine as a control. Each CDR3 is given with its conserved first and last residue. The D gene is left open where the match is weak. The size field is filled for only some rows; it gives once, few, many or a size class.

v_gene	j_gene	abundance	d_gene	CDR3nt	CDR3aa
TRBV16	TRBJ2-5	NA	TRBD2	TGTGCCAGCAGCCCAGGACTAGCGGGAGAAGAGACCCAGTACTTC	CASSPGLAGEETQYF
TRBV27	TRBJ2-7	NA	TRBD1	TGTGCCAGCGCTACCGGGACAGGGGTTTACGAGCAGTACTTC	CASATGTGVYEQYF
TRBV14	TRBJ1-6	NA	NA	TGTGCCAGCAGCCAAGTATTCGGGCAGCCCGGGGCTAATTCACCCCTCCACTTT	CASSQVFGQPGANSPLHF
TRBV6-5	TRBJ2-7	few	NA	TGTGCCAGCAGTCAGATCCCCAGGAGCTCCTACGAGCAGTACTTC	CASSQIPRSSYEQYF
TRBV15	TRBJ2-1	NA	NA	TGTGCCACCAGCAGGGTCCTATTCAATGAGCAGTTCTTC	CATSRVLFNEQFF
TRBV28	TRBJ2-7	NA	TRBD2	TGTGCCAGCAGTTTAGTAGCGGGATATGAGTACTTC	CASSLVAGYEYF
TRBV5-1	TRBJ1-2	NA	NA	TGCGCCAGCATGCCTACAGGAGCTAACTATGGCTACACCTTC	CASMPTGANYGYTF
TRBV19	TRBJ2-2	NA	NA	TGTGCCAGTAGTATACCTCGAAAGAACACCGGGGAGCTGTTTTTT	CASSIPRKNTGELFF
TRBV28	TRBJ2-7	NA	TRBD1	TGTGCCAGCAGTTTAACCTCGGGACAGGGTACCTACGAGCAGTACTTC	CASSLTSGQGTYEQYF
TRBV3-1/TRBV3-2	TRBJ2-7	NA	TRBD1	TGTGCCAGCAGCCGAGGACAGGGGATTACCTACGAGCAGTACTTC	CASSRGQGITYEQYF
TRBV5-1	TRBJ2-1	NA	TRBD1	TGCGCCAGCAGCACCGGGACAGGGAGTGCCCATGAGCAGTTCTTC	CASSTGTGSAHEQFF
TRBV3-1/TRBV3-2	TRBJ1-4	NA	NA	TGTGCCAGCAGCCACGTAGCGGGACCTTGGCGTGAAAAACTGTTTTTT	CASSHVAGPWREKLFF
TRBV2	TRBJ2-3	NA	NA	TGTGCCAGCAGTGAAATATCGCCTTTAGATACGCAGTATTTT	CASSEISPLDTQYF
TRBV27	TRBJ1-1	NA	NA	TGTGCCAGCAGTCCCGACCCGCCGAACACTGAAGCTTTCTTT	CASSPDPPNTEAFF
TRBV6-5	TRBJ1-2	NA	NA	TGTGCCAGCAGCCCGTCGGGGTCTAACTATGGCTACACCTTC	CASSPSGSNYGYTF
TRBV27	TRBJ1-3	once	TRBD1	TGTGCCAGCAGTTCGAGGTTTAGGTCAGGGGGCAGGAACACCATATATTTT	CASSSRFRSGGRNTIYF
TRBV19	TRBJ1-1	NA	NA	TGTGCCAGTAGTCCCGTGAGGACGAACACTGAAGCTTTCTTT	CASSPVRTNTEAFF
TRBV19	TRBJ1-1	NA	NA	TGTGCCAGTAGTGGAGCCCTGAACACTGAAGCTTTCTTT	CASSGALNTEAFF
TRBV28	TRBJ1-5	once	NA	TGTGCCAGCAACGGGGGGGATCAGCCCCAGCATTTT	CASNGGDQPQHF
TRBV6-5	TRBJ2-1	NA	TRBD2	TGTGCCAGCAGTTCAGGGACTAGCGGGAGATATAGTGAGCAGTTCTTC	CASSSGTSGRYSEQFF
TRBV5-6	TRBJ2-5	NA	TRBD1	TGTGCCAGCAGCTGGGGACAGTTAGAGCAAGAGACCCAGTACTTC	CASSWGQLEQETQYF
TRBV27	TRBJ2-3	NA	NA	TGTGCCAGCAGTTTGGCAGGAGTTTACACAGATACGCAGTATTTT	CASSLAGVYTDTQYF
TRBV6-1	TRBJ2-4	NA	NA	TGTGCCAGCAGTGAAGTGGACAGACTAGCCAAAAACATTCAGTACTTC	CASSEVDRLAKNIQYF
TRBV5-8	TRBJ2-5	NA	TRBD1	TGTGCCAGCAGCTTGGAACAGGGGGCGCCTCGGGAGACCCAGTACTTC	CASSLEQGAPRETQYF
TRBV3-1/TRBV3-2	TRBJ1-2	NA	NA	TGTGCCAGCAGCCAAGATGGTAGGGACGGCTACACCTTC	CASSQDGRDGYTF
TRBV5-1	TRBJ2-1	once	NA	TGCGCCAGCAGCTTGGAAAGCTCTAGCTCCTACAATGAGCAGTTCTTC	CASSLESSSSYNEQFF
TRBV27	TRBJ2-7	NA	NA	TGTGCCAGCAGTTCGGACACTACCTACGAGCAGTACTTC	CASSSDTTYEQYF
TRBV5-1	TRBJ1-5	NA	TRBD1	TGCGCCAGCAGCTTGGCCCCGACAGGGGGCAGTCAGCCCCAGCATTTT	CASSLAPTGGSQPQHF
TRBV15	TRBJ1-5	NA	NA	TGTGCCACCAGCAGAGGTGGAGATAGCAATCAGCCCCAGCATTTT	CATSRGGDSNQPQHF
TRBV3-1/TRBV3-2	TRBJ2-7	NA	TRBD2	TGTGCCAGCAGCCAAGATACGACTAGCGCGTACGAGCAGTACTTC	CASSQDTTSAYEQYF
TRBV2	TRBJ2-7	NA	NA	TGTGCCAGCAATCCTCGGGACAAAAGGTACGAGCAGTACTTC	CASNPRDKRYEQYF
TRBV5-1	TRBJ2-5	NA	TRBD1	TGCGCCAGCAGCTTGGGAGGGGGCTATGAGCGACAAGAGACCCAGTACTTC	CASSLGGGYERQETQYF
TRBV15	TRBJ2-7	once	TRBD1	TGTGCCACCAGCAGAGTGGGACAGGGGTACGAGCAGTACTTC	CATSRVGQGYEQYF
TRBV12-3/TRBV12-4	TRBJ1-5	NA	NA	TGTGCCAGCAGCCACTATAGCAATCAGCCCCAGCATTTT	CASSHYSNQPQHF
TRBV28	TRBJ2-2	NA	TRBD1	TGTGCCAGCAAGCTCACCGACCAGGGGGCTAACACCGGGGAGCTGTTTTTT	CASKLTDQGANTGELFF
TRBV6-5	TRBJ1-2	NA	TRBD1	TGTGCCAGCACCGGGGACAGTTATGGCTACACCTTC	CASTGDSYGYTF
TRBV19	TRBJ1-3	NA	TRBD1	TGTGCCAGTATTAAACAGGGGGCCTCTGGAAACACCATATATTTT	CASIKQGASGNTIYF
TRBV2	TRBJ2-1	NA	TRBD2	TGTGCCAGCAGTGAAACGCGGGGGGCCTACAATGAGCAGTTCTTC	CASSETRGAYNEQFF
TRBV29-1	TRBJ2-5	NA	NA	TGCAGCGTTGCCCCTCGGCTAGCAAGAGAGACCCAGTACTTC	CSVAPRLARETQYF
TRBV15	TRBJ2-1	NA	TRBD2	TGTGCCACCAGCTCTATCTTCTCAGCGGGGGACAATGAGCAGTTCTTC	CATSSIFSAGDNEQFF